The 10 T cell receptor beta chains below were found in one sample sequenced in a study of CD8+ T cells in alopecia areata. The sequencing template was cDNA reverse transcribed from extracted RNA. Sequencing was performed with immunoSEQ multiplex PCR; in TCRdb, only in-frame clones are kept and a portion is missing. Of 95,000 to 100,000 clones listed, about 58% are singletons. Stated treatment: oral pan-JAK inhibitor, 5-10 mg twice daily. This specimen was CD8+ T cells sorted from blood, taken at week 4, from a patient treated with tofacitinib. These receptor sequences come from a human donor with alopecia areata.

This sequence joins TRBV27 and TRBJ2-1; D gene ambiguous. The CDR3 loop spans 13 amino acids. From germline, CDR1 is MNHEY and CDR2 SMNVEV (reference sequence). V was pared by 3 bases and J by 5 bases, with 8 bases between. CDR3 loop: CASSFTRDNEQFF. In DNA, the CDR3 is TGTGCCAGCAGTTTTACCAGAGACAATGAGCAGTTCTTC.

J is TRBJ2-7 and V is TRBV20-1; possibly TRBD1 for D (6 bases). V was shortened by 5 bases and J by 3 bases, with 8 bases between the two germline ends. This CDR3 has 11 amino acids. Germline assignment: CDR1 DFQATT and CDR2 SNEGSKA (reference sequence). CDR3 amino acids: CSAPQGYEQYF. The CDR3 DNA reads as TGCAGTGCTCCACAGGGCTACGAGCAGTACTTC.

This chain uses TRBV5-1 with TRBJ2-7; D is perhaps TRBD1 (5 bases). Germline assignment: CDR1 SGHRS and CDR2 YFSETQ. There are 14 residues in the CDR3. Trimming took off 0 bases at V and 2 bases at J, with 9 bases between the two ends. The CDR3 sequence: CASSLDRTTYEQYF. Here the CDR3 DNA reads TGCGCCAGCAGCTTGGACAGGACGACCTACGAGCAGTACTTC.

This clone has only a few counts. The CDR3 nucleotides read TGTGCCAGCAGTTACTCGATTTCGGACAATGAGCAGTTCTTC. This gives the protein CASSYSISDNEQFF. V and J are TRBV6-5 and TRBJ2-1; D uncertain. This CDR3 region has 14 residues. The ends were cut back, 0 bases at V and 5 bases at J, with 8 bases in the middle. The germline V gene encodes CDR1 MNHEY and CDR2 SVGAGI.

This clone was found a few times. The chain carries TRBV6-5 and TRBJ2-7, with 13 bases matching TRBD2. CDR3 size: 13 residues. With V trimmed by 8 bases and J by 7 bases, 5 bases remained unmatched. Germline-derived CDR1 and CDR2 are MNHEY and SVGAGI. The CDR3 region is CASGLAGEYEQYF. DNA of the CDR3: TGTGCCAGCGGACTAGCGGGAGAATATGAGCAGTACTTC.

This chain links TRBV11-1 with TRBJ2-5, with a weak D call TRBD1 (5 bases). This CDR3 contains 14 residues. Deletions cut 5 bases from V and 3 bases from J, with 13 bases between. From germline, CDR1 is SGHAT and CDR2 FQDESV (reference sequence). For the CDR3, the DNA is TGTGCCAGCAGCCCCGAGACAGCTGAAGAGACCCAGTACTTC. As protein: CASSPETAEETQYF.

The chain couples TRBV29-1 to TRBJ2-7, with D possibly being TRBD1 or TRBD2 (6 bases each). Trimming cost V 2 bases and J 5 bases, with 10 bases left between them. The CDR3 is 12 amino acids. The germline V gene encodes CDR1 SQVTM and CDR2 ANQGSEA. The CDR3 reads CSVEMGGDEQYF. CDR3 sequence (DNA): TGCAGCGTTGAAATGGGGGGCGACGAGCAGTACTTC.

The chain combines TRBV2 with TRBJ1-2, with D unclear. Germline V gives CDR1 SNHLY, CDR2 FYNNEI. This CDR3 comprises 14 residues. V shed 3 bases and J shed 4 bases, with 12 bases lying between them. The DNA for the CDR3 is TGTGCCAGCAGTGAGAGCCAGAACCCCTATGGCTACACCTTC. Translated: CASSESQNPYGYTF.

The chain is built from TRBV4-1 and TRBJ2-1; TRBD2 matches at 7 bases. This CDR3 has 17 amino acids. Germline V gene lookup returns CDR1 MGHRA and CDR2 YSYEKL. With V trimmed by 4 bases and J by 0 bases, 9 bases remained unmatched. This chain's CDR3 is CASSLQRDGSSYNEQFF. CDR3 bases: TGCGCCAGCAGCCTCCAGCGGGATGGGTCCTCCTACAATGAGCAGTTCTTC.

This chain links TRBV5-6 with TRBJ2-7, with D perhaps TRBD1 (5 bases). The V gene lost 2 bases and the J gene lost 3 bases, with 12 bases spanning the gap. The CDR3 consists of 14 residues. Germline V lookup: CDR1 SGHDT, CDR2 YYEEEE. The CDR3 protein is CASSFGATVYEQYF. The CDR3 region has the DNA TGTGCCAGCAGCTTTGGGGCCACTGTCTACGAGCAGTACTTC.